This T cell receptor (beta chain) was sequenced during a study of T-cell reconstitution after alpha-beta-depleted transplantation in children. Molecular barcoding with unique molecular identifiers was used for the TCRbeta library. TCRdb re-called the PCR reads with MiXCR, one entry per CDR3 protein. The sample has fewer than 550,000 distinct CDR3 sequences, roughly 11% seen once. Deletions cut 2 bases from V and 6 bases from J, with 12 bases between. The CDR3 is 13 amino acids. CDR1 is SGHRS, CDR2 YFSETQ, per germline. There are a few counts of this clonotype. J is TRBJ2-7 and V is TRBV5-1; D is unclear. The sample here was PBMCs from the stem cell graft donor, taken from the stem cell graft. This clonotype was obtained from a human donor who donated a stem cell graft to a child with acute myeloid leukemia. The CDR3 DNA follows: TGCGCCAGCAGCTTAAGCATCTCCGGCGAGCAGTACTTC. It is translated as CASSLSISGEQYF.